Listed below are T cell receptor beta chains from one sample, sequenced in a study of shared T cell receptors in the human thymus. The data were produced by immunoSEQ multiplex PCR, yet TCRdb's version contains in-frame clones alone and is incomplete. The table includes 540,000 or so clones, 75% to 85% detected once. This sample also appeared in a second study, on human thymus T cells.

Sequenced sample: thymocytes. These receptors were collected from a boy in the first two years of life with a congenital heart defect. CDR3s include the opening cysteine and the closing phenylalanine or tryptophan.

cdr3_length: 20; v_call: TRBV6-1; j_call: TRBJ1-2; cdr3_aa: CASSVGTGYHRSGGRYGYTF
cdr3_length: 14; v_call: TRBV6-1; j_call: TRBJ1-5; cdr3_aa: CASKDRARIQPQHF
cdr3_length: 15; v_call: TRBV7-2; j_call: TRBJ2-5; cdr3_aa: CASSLGLRVGETQYF
cdr3_length: 16; v_call: TRBV4-3; j_call: TRBJ1-2; cdr3_aa: CASSQEVGQSGYGYTF
cdr3_length: 15; v_call: TRBV6-4; j_call: TRBJ2-1; cdr3_aa: CASSLGLAGPNEQFF
cdr3_length: 21; v_call: TRBV4-2; j_call: TRBJ2-1; cdr3_aa: CASSQDPTGTGGNNSYNEQFF
cdr3_length: 16; v_call: TRBV19; j_call: TRBJ2-5; cdr3_aa: CASSPSDRGRQETQYF
cdr3_length: 14; v_call: TRBV14; j_call: TRBJ2-7; cdr3_aa: CASSPQVKAYEQYF
cdr3_length: 12; v_call: TRBV19; j_call: TRBJ2-1; cdr3_aa: CASSVFGGEQFF
cdr3_length: 15; v_call: TRBV7-9; j_call: TRBJ1-4; cdr3_aa: CASSQTGGRGEKLFF
cdr3_length: 17; v_call: TRBV5-5; j_call: TRBJ2-1; cdr3_aa: CASSSGTRRVSYNEQFF
cdr3_length: 14; v_call: TRBV7-2; j_call: TRBJ2-7; cdr3_aa: CASSFSGRVYEQYF
cdr3_length: 16; v_call: TRBV4-3; j_call: NA; cdr3_aa: CASSQDHGGSSYEQYF
cdr3_length: 15; v_call: TRBV2; j_call: TRBJ2-2; cdr3_aa: CASKQAALNTGELFF
cdr3_length: 14; v_call: TRBV27; j_call: TRBJ2-7; cdr3_aa: CASSARDRLYEQYF
cdr3_length: 15; v_call: TRBV5-5; j_call: TRBJ2-5; cdr3_aa: CASSFDRGTWETQYF
cdr3_length: 16; v_call: TRBV5-5; j_call: TRBJ1-5; cdr3_aa: CASSLGSFYSNQPQHF
cdr3_length: 15; v_call: TRBV27; j_call: TRBJ2-7; cdr3_aa: CASSPCGSSPYEQYF
cdr3_length: 13; v_call: TRBV4-3; j_call: TRBJ2-4; cdr3_aa: CASSQDNARLKYF
cdr3_length: 16; v_call: TRBV13; j_call: TRBJ2-5; cdr3_aa: CASSPRLAGVRETQYF
cdr3_length: 17; v_call: TRBV4-1; j_call: TRBJ2-1; cdr3_aa: CASSQLISLRLYNEQFF
cdr3_length: 14; v_call: TRBV5-6; j_call: TRBJ1-2; cdr3_aa: CASRPDRASYGYTF
cdr3_length: 18; v_call: TRBV14; j_call: TRBJ2-7; cdr3_aa: CASSQDNKGAGGPDEQYF